This TCR beta chain was sequenced for a study of cytomegalovirus exposure and HLA in healthy donors. J lost 4 bases, V lost 0 bases, and 5 bases had no gene match. Germline V gene data show CDR1 as LNHNV and CDR2 as YYDKDF (reference sequence). CDR3 length equals 15 residues. The PCR made use of 60 Vbeta and 13 Jbeta primers. Sequenced by immunoSEQ multiplex PCR; TCRdb stores in-frame clones only, minus some. The table gives around 100,000 clones; the top ten clones make up around 3.2% of it. The chain carries TRBV15 and TRBJ1-1; 7 positions match TRBD1. The sequencing sample was made of PBMCs. This sequence originates from a man aged 40-50 years in good health and CMV-seronegative. The CDR3 loop is CATSRDIQGTTEAFF. In DNA, the CDR3 is TGTGCCACCAGCAGAGACATACAGGGGACCACTGAAGCTTTCTTT.